The 9 T cell receptor beta chains in this list originate from one sample, sequenced in a study of blood T cells in healthy people across ages. A sample-barcoded 5' primer and a J-beta primer mix were used in a second PCR of roughly 7 to 12 cycles. MiXCR, run by TCRdb on the 5' RACE reads, gives a single entry per CDR3 protein. The table lists 1.5 million to 2 million distinct CDR3 sequences, 40% to 55% of them singletons. Sequencing was done on a sample of blood. The source of these receptors is a woman aged 40-49 years in good health.

In this sample, this clonotype turned up a few times. The genes are TRBV11-2 and TRBJ2-7; D is perhaps TRBD2 (5 bases). Germline V CDR1 and CDR2: SGHAT, FQNNGV. The CDR3 covers 15 residues. Trimming shortened V by 5 bases and J by 0 bases, and 14 bases separated the two germline ends. This CDR3 reads CASSPNFGISYEQYF. In DNA, the CDR3 is TGTGCCAGCAGCCCGAATTTCGGGATCTCCTACGAGCAGTACTTC.

In this sample, this clonotype turned up a few times. The gene calls are TRBV7-9 and TRBJ1-2; D is unclear. The CDR3 length is 12 residues. V was cut by 5 bases and J by 4 bases, with 8 bases left in between. Germline assignment: CDR1 SEHNR and CDR2 FQNEAQ (reference sequence). The CDR3 region has the DNA TGTGCCAGCAGCCCAAAGGTCTATGGCTACACCTTC. Translation gives CASSPKVYGYTF. Variable domain in full (rest from reference TRBV7-9 and TRBJ1-2): DTGVSQNPRHKITKRGQNVTFRCDPISEHNRLYWYRQTLGQGPEFLTYFQNEAQLEKSRLLSDRFSAERPKGSFSTLEIQRTEQGDSAMYLCASSPKVYGYTFGSGTRLTVV.

To note about this clonotype: One end of the junction does not line up with germline, which may come from a read error. This chain links TRBV7-7 with TRBJ2-1; 8 bases agree with TRBD1. CDR3 length: 14 amino acids. Germline-derived CDR1 and CDR2 are SSHAT and FNYEAQ (reference sequence). The CDR3 sequence: CASSSDRGVGEQFF. In DNA form, the CDR3 reads TGTGCTAGCAGCTCTGACAGGGGAGTCGGTGAGCAGTTCTTC.

The sample holds one count of this clonotype. V gene TRBV25-1 combines with J gene TRBJ2-5; D is unclear. Trimming shortened V by 1 base and J by 11 bases, and 17 bases separated the two germline ends. In germline, CDR1 is MGHDK, CDR2 SYGVNS. The CDR3 consists of 14 residues. CDR3: CASSESALANEQYF. The CDR3 coding sequence is TGTGCCAGCAGTGAATCGGCTCTCGCCAATGAGCAGTACTTC.

This clonotype has more than one count but fewer than ten. The chain combines TRBV20-1 with TRBJ2-2, with 9 bases matching TRBD1. Germline loops: CDR1 DFQATT, CDR2 SNEGSKA (reference sequence). This CDR3 region has 15 residues. The J segment lost 0 bases and the V segment lost 7 bases, leaving 6 bases of the junction unmatched. The CDR3 bases are TGCAGTGTACGGACAGGGGTCCCGAACACCGGGGAGCTGTTTTTT. Protein sequence: CSVRTGVPNTGELFF.

The rearrangement joins TRBV28 to TRBJ2-7, with 8 bases aligning to TRBD1. The CDR3 extends over 12 amino acids. Germline CDR1 reads MDHEN; CDR2 reads SYDVKM. V lost 8 bases and J lost 5; bases outside the gene matches: 5. DNA for the CDR3: TGTGCCAGCGCAGGGGGCCGGAACGAGCAGTACTTC. Translation: CASAGGRNEQYF.

The rearrangement uses TRBV25-1 and TRBJ1-6; no firm D call. The V and J ends lost 0 bases and 6 bases respectively, with 6 bases between them. The CDR3 extends over 14 amino acids. Germline lookup yields CDR1 MGHDK and CDR2 SYGVNS. CDR3 sequence: CASSEYGPNSPLHF. The CDR3 DNA is TGTGCCAGCAGTGAATACGGGCCTAATTCACCCCTCCACTTT. The variable domain in full, with the rest retrieved from reference TRBV25-1 and TRBJ1-6, is EADIYQTPRYLVIGTGKKITLECSQTMGHDKMYWYQQDPGMELHLIHYSYGVNSTEKGDLSSESTVSRIRTEHFPLTLESARPSHTSQYLCASSEYGPNSPLHFGNGTRLTVT.

This clonotype was picked up a small number of times. DNA of the CDR3: TGTGCCAGCAGTTACCCTGGGACCGGGACTAGCGGGGGACCTCTCCAAGAGACCCAGTACTTC. It yields the protein CASSYPGTGTSGGPLQETQYF. The chain joins TRBV6-2 or TRBV6-3 to TRBJ2-5; 14 bases align to TRBD2. Germline trimming cut 2 bases from V and 1 base from J; bases unmatched to any gene: 15. Germline CDR1 reads MNHEY; CDR2 reads SVGEGT. CDR3 size: 21 residues.

The chain joins TRBV7-2 to TRBJ2-1; weak D call: TRBD2 (6 bases). The germline gives CDR1 SGHTA, CDR2 FQGNSA. CDR3 size: 17 residues. Deletions cut 4 bases from V and 0 bases from J, with 16 bases between. The CDR3: CTSSWGLAGSSYNEQFF. For the CDR3, the DNA is TGTACCAGCAGCTGGGGACTGGCGGGGAGCTCCTACAATGAGCAGTTCTTC.